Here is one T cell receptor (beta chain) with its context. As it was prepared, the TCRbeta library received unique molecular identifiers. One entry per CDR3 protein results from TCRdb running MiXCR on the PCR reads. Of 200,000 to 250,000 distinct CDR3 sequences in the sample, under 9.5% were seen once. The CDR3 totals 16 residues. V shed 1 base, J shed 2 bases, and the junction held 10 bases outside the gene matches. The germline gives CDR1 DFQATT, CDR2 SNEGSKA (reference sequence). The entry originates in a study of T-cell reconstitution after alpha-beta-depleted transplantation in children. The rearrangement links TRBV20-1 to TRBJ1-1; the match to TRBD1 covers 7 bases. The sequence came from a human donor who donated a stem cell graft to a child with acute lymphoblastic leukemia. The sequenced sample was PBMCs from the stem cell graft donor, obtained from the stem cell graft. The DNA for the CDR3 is TGCAGTGCTAGAGGTTTGTGGACAGGATACAACACTGAAGCTTTCTTT. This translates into CSARGLWTGYNTEAFF.